The next 9 T cell receptor beta chains were all read from a single sample in a study of blood T cell repertoires in COVID-19. Using immunoSEQ multiplex PCR, the repertoire was profiled, and TCRdb retains in-frame clones only, with some absent. The sample records about 190,000 clones, around 80% being singletons. The sequencing sample was made of peripheral blood. The receptor source for this set is an elderly woman with active or convalescent COVID-19.

The chain links TRBV18 to TRBJ2-3; 10 bases match TRBD2. V dropped 2 bases and J dropped 0; count of bases not matched to a gene: 8. The germline CDR1 and CDR2 sequences are KGHSH and LQKENI. There are 18 residues in the CDR3. The CDR3 DNA reads as TGTGCCAGCTCACCAACGGCTAGCGGGGGCCTTAGCACAGATACGCAGTATTTT. As protein: CASSPTASGGLSTDTQYF.

This chain links TRBV28 with TRBJ1-2, with a tentative D call TRBD1 (6 bases). Germline CDR1 is MDHEN and CDR2 is SYDVKM. Trimming removed 3 bases from V and 5 bases from J, with 19 bases in between. This CDR3 contains 16 residues. The CDR3 here is CASSLAGTPTVYGYTF. For the CDR3, the DNA is TGTGCCAGCAGTTTGGCCGGGACACCCACCGTATATGGCTACACCTTC.

This clone appeared once. This sequence joins TRBV19 and TRBJ2-6; 8 positions agree with TRBD1. With V trimmed by 11 bases and J by 1 base, 16 bases remained unmatched. The CDR3 runs 18 residues. Germline assignment: CDR1 LNHDA and CDR2 SQIVND (reference sequence). The CDR3 DNA sequence: TGTGCCTCTAACACCCCGGGACAGGTGTCTTCTGGGGCCAACGTCCTGACTTTC. Translating gives CASNTPGQVSSGANVLTF.

The chain has TRBV7-2 and TRBJ1-5; 7 bases are shared with TRBD1. CDR1 and CDR2 from the germline V gene are SGHTA and FQGNSA. The CDR3 spans 15 residues. The junction had 3 bases not matched to a gene; V was cut back by 1 base and J by 3 bases. This CDR3 is CASSLGQGLNQPQHF. As DNA, the CDR3 is TGTGCCAGCAGCTTAGGACAGGGCCTCAATCAGCCCCAGCATTTT.

This chain joins TRBV19 and TRBJ2-1; TRBD2 matches 10 bases. Germline V gives CDR1 LNHDA, CDR2 SQIVND (reference sequence). The CDR3 totals 15 residues. The V segment lost 7 bases and the J segment 7 bases; nucleotides outside the gene matches: 10. The CDR3 loop reads CASTKAGGPKNEQFF. The CDR3 DNA reads TGTGCCAGTACCAAAGCGGGGGGGCCAAAAAATGAGCAGTTCTTC.

This chain joins TRBV9 and TRBJ1-2; D is unresolved. The V gene lost 0 bases and the J gene lost 6 bases, with 15 bases spanning the gap. The CDR3 sequence is 15 residues long. Germline-derived CDR1 and CDR2 are SGDLS and YYNGEE. The CDR3 region is CASSVAPSIENGYTF. Here the CDR3 DNA reads TGTGCCAGCAGCGTAGCTCCCAGTATCGAAAATGGCTACACCTTC.

This CDR3 reads CASSLAAGMNTEAFF. The CDR3 coding sequence is TGCGCCAGCAGCTTGGCGGCAGGCATGAACACTGAAGCTTTCTTT. The V call is TRBV5-1, the J call TRBJ1-1; D uncertain. V lost 0 bases and J 0 bases, leaving 9 bases between the germline ends. CDR3 length: 15 amino acids. Germline CDR1 and CDR2: SGHRS and YFSETQ.

The rearrangement uses TRBV15 and TRBJ2-5; TRBD2 agrees at 10 bases. The CDR3 contains 16 residues. Germline V gene data show CDR1 as LNHNV and CDR2 as YYDKDF (reference sequence). V was pared by 1 base and J by 2 bases, with 4 bases of the junction left unmatched. CDR3 bases: TGTGCCACCAGCAGAGGAGCGGGGGGGCGTCAAGAGACCCAGTACTTC. Translation gives CATSRGAGGRQETQYF.

This chain uses TRBV6-4 with TRBJ2-3; perhaps TRBD1 as D (5 bases). Trimming took 1 base from V and 2 from J, leaving 10 bases between them. This CDR3 is 15 amino acids long. Germline lookup yields CDR1 MRHNA and CDR2 SNTAGT. This CDR3 is CASSDWAGATDTQYF. CDR3 nucleotides: TGTGCCAGCAGTGACTGGGCTGGGGCCACAGATACGCAGTATTTT.